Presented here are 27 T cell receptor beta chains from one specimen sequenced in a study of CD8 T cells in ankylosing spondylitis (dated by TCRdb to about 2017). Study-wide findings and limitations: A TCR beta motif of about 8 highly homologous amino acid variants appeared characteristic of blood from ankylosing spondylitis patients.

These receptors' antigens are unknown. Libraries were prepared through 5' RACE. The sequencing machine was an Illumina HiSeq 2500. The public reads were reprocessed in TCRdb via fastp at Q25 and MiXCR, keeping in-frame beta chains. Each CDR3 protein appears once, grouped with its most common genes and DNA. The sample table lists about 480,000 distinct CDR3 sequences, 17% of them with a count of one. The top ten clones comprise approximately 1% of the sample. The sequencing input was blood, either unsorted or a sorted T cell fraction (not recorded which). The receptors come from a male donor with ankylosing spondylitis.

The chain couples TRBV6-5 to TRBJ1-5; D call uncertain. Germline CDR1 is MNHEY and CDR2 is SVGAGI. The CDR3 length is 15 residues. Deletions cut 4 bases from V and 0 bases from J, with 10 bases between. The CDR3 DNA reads TGTGCCAGCAGTTTGACACTAAATAGCAATCAGCCCCAGCATTTT. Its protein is CASSLTLNSNQPQHF.

Here the CDR3 DNA reads TGCGCCAGCAGCCGTGATGGTAGCGGGAGCGCTAGGGCCTACGAGCAGTACTTC. It translates to CASSRDGSGSARAYEQYF. This rearrangement joins TRBV5-1 to TRBJ2-7; 9 positions match TRBD2. Per germline, CDR1 SGHRS and CDR2 YFSETQ. Unmatched junction bases numbered 16, after V lost 4 bases and J lost 2 bases. CDR3 length equals 18 residues.

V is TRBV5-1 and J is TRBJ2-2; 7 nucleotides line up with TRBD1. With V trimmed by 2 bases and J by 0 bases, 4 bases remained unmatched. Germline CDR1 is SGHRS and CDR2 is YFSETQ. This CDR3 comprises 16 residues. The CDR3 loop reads CASSLRTGSNTGELFF. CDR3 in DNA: TGCGCCAGCAGCTTAAGGACAGGATCGAACACCGGGGAGCTGTTTTTT.

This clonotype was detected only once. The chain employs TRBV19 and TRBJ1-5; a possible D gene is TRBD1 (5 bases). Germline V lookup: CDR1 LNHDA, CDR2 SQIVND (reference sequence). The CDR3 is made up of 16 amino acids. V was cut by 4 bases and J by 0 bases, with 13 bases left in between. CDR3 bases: TGTGCCAGTAGTAAAAACCGGGACTATAGCAATCAGCCCCAGCATTTT. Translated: CASSKNRDYSNQPQHF.

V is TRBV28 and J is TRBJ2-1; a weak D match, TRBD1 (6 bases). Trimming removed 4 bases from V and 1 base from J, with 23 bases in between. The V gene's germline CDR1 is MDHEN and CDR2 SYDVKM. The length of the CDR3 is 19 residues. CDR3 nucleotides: TGTGCCAGCAGTTATTGGTTAGATAATCAGGGGAAATCCTACAATGAGCAGTTCTTC. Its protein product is CASSYWLDNQGKSYNEQFF. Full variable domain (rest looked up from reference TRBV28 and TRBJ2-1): DVKVTQSSRYLVKRTGEKVFLECVQDMDHENMFWYRQDPGLGLRLIYFSYDVKMKEKGDIPEGYSVSREKKERFSLILESASTNQTSMYLCASSYWLDNQGKSYNEQFFGPGTRLTVL.

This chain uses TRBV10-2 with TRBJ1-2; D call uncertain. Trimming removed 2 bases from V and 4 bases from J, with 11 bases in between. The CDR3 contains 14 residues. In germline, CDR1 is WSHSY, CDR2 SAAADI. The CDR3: CASSEAYITYGYTF. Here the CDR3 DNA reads TGCGCCAGCAGTGAGGCCTATATCACCTATGGCTACACCTTC.

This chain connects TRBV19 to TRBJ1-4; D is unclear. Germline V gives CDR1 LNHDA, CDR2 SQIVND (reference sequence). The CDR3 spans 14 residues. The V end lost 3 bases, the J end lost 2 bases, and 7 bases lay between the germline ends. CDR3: CASSIVWTNEKLFF. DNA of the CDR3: TGTGCCAGTAGTATCGTCTGGACTAATGAAAAACTGTTTTTT.

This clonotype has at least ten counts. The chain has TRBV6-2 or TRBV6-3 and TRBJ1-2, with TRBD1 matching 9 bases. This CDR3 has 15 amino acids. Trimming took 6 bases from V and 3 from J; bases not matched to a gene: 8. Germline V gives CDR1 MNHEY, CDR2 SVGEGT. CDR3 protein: CASSKNRGLDYGYTF. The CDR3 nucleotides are TGTGCCAGCAGCAAAAACAGGGGGCTCGACTATGGCTACACCTTC.

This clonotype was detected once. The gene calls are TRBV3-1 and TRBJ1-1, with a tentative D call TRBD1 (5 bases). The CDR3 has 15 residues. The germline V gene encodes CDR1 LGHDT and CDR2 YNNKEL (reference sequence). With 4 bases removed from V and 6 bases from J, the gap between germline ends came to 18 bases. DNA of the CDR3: TGTGCCAGCAGCCTACAAACAGCGGGGGGAGCTGAAGCTTTCTTT. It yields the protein CASSLQTAGGAEAFF.

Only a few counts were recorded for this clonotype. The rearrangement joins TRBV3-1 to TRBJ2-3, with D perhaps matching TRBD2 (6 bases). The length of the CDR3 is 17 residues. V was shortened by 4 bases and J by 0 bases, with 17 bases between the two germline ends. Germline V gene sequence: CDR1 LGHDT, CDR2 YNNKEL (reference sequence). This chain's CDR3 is CASSRQVGTASTDTQYF. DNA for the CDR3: TGTGCCAGCAGCCGACAAGTGGGGACTGCTAGCACAGATACGCAGTATTTT.

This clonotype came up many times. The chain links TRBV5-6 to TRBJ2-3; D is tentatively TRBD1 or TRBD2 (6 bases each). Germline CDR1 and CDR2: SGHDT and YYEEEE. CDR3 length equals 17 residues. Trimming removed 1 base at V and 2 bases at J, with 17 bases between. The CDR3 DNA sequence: TGTGCCAGCAGCTTGAGGGGGGCCGGGTCCACCACAGATACGCAGTATTTT. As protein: CASSLRGAGSTTDTQYF.

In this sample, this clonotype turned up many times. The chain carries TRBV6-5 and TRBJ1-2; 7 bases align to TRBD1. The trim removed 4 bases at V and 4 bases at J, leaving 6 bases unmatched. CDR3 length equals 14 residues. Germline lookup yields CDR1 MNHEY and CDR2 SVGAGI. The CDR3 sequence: CASSSTGQAYGYTF. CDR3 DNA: TGTGCCAGCAGTTCGACAGGGCAAGCCTATGGCTACACCTTC.

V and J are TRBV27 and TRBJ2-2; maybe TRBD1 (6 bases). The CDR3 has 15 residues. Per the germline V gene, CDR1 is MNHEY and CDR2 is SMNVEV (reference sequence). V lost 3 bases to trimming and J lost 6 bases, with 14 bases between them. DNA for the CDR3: TGTGCCAGCAGTTTGACGACAGGCTGGCCCGGGGAGCTGTTTTTT. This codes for CASSLTTGWPGELFF.

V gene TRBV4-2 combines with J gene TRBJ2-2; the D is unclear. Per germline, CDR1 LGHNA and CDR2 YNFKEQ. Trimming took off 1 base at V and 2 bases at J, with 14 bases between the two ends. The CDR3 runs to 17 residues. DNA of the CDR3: TGTGCCAGCAGCCAAGTCGGGTCCGGCGTTAACACCGGGGAGCTGTTTTTT. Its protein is CASSQVGSGVNTGELFF.

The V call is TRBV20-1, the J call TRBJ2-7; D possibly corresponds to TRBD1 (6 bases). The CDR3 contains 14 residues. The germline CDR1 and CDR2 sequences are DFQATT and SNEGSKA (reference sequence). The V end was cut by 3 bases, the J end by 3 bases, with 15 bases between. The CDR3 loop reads CSARGVTGHYEQYF. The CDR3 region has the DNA TGCAGTGCTAGGGGCGTGACAGGCCACTACGAGCAGTACTTC.

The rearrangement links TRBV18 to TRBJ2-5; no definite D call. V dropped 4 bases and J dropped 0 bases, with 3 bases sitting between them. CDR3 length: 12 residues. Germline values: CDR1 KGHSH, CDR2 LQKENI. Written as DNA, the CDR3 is TGTGCCAGCTCACAAAACCAAGAGACCCAGTACTTC. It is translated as CASSQNQETQYF. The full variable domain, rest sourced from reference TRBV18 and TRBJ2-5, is NAGVMQNPRHLVRRRGQEARLRCSPMKGHSHVYWYRQLPEEGLKFMVYLQKENIIDESGMPKERFSAEFPKEGPSILRIQQVVRGDSAAYFCASSQNQETQYFGPGTRLLVL.

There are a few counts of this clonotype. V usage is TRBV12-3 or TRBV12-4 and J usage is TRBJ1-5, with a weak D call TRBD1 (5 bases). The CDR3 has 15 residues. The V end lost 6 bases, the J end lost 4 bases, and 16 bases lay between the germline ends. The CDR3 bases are TGTGCCAGCAGCTCGCGATTGGGGGAAAATCAGCCCCAGCATTTT. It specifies CASSSRLGENQPQHF.

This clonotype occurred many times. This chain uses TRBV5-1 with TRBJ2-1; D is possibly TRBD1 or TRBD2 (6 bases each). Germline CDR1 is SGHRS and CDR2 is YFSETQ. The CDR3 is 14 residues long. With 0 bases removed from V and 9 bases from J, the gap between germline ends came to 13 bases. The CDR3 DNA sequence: TGCGCCAGCAGCTTGGATGGGGGGCAGGGTGAGCAGTTCTTC. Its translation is CASSLDGGQGEQFF.

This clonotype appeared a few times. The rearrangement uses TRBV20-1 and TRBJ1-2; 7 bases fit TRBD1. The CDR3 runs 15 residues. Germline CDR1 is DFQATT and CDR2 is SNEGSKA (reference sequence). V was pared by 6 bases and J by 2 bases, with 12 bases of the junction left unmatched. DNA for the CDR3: TGCAGTGCCCTTGGACAGGCTGAGGGAAACTATGGCTACACCTTC. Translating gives CSALGQAEGNYGYTF.

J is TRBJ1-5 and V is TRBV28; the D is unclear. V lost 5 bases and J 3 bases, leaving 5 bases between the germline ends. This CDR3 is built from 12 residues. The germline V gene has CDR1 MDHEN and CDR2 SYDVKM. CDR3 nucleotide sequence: TGTGCCAGCAGTGGGAACAATCAGCCCCAGCATTTT. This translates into CASSGNNQPQHF.

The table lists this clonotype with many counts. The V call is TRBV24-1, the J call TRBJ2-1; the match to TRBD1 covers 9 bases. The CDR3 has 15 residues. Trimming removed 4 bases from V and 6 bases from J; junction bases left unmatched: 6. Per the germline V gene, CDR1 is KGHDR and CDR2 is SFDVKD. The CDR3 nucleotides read TGTGCCACCAGTGACCGGACAGGGGAGAGCAATGAGCAGTTCTTC. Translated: CATSDRTGESNEQFF.

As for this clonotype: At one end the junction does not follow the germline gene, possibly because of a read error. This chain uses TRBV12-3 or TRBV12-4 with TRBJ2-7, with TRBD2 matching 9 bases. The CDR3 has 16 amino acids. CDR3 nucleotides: TGTGCCAGCAGGTTAGGGGCCGGGCTAGCGGGAAGCGAGCAGTACTTC. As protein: CASRLGAGLAGSEQYF.

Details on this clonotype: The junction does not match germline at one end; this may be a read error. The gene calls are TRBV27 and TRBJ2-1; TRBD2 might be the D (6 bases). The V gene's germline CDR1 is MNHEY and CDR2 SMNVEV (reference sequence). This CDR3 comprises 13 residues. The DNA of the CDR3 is TGTGCCAGCAGGGTCCGGGACTCCGCGCCCCCAGACTTC. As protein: CASRVRDSAPPDF.

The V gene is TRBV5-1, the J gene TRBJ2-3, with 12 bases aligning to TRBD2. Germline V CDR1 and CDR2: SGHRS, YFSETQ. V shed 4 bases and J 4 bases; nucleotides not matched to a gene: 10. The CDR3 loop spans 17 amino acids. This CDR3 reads CASSEERLAGVADTQYF. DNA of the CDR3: TGCGCCAGCAGCGAGGAACGACTAGCGGGAGTTGCAGATACGCAGTATTTT.

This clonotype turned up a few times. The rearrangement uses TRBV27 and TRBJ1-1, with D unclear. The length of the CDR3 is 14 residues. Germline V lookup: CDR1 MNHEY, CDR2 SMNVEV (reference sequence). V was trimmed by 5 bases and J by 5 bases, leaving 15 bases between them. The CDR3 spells CASSPLERRTEAFF. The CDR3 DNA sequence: TGTGCCAGCAGTCCCCTGGAACGTAGGACTGAAGCTTTCTTT.

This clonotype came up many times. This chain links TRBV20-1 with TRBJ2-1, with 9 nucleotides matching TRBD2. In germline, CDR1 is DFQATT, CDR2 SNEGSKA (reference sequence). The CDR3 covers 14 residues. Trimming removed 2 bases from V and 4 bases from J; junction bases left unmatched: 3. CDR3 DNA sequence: TGCAGTGCTAGAAGACTAGCGGAATACAATGAGCAGTTCTTC. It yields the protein CSARRLAEYNEQFF.

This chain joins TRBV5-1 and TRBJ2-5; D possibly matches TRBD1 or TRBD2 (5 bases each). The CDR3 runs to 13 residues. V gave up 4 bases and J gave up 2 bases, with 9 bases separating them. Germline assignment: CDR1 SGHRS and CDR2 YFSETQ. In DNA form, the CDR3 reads TGCGCCAGCAGCGGGGACGCTCAAGAGACCCAGTACTTC. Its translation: CASSGDAQETQYF.